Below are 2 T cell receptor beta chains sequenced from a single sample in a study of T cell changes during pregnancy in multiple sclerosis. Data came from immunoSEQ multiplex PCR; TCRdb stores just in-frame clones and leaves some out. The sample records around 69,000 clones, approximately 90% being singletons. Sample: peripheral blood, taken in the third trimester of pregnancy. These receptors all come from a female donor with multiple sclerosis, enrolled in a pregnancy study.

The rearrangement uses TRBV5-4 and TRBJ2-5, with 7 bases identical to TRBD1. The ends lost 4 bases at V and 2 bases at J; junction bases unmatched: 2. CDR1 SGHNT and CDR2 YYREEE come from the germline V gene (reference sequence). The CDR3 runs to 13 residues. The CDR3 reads CASSMDRQETQYF. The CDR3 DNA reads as TGTGCCAGCAGCATGGACAGGCAAGAGACCCAGTACTTC. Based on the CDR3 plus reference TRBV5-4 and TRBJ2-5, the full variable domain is ETGVTQSPTHLIKTRGQQVTLRCSSQSGHNTVSWYQQALGQGPQFIFQYYREEENGRGNFPPRFSGLQFPNYSSELNVNALELDDSALYLCASSMDRQETQYFGPGTRLLVL.

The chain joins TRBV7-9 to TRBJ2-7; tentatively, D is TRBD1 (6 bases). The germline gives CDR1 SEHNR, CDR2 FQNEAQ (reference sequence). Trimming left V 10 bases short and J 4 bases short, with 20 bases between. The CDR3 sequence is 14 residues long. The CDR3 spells CAIDPQGSKYEQYF. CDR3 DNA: TGTGCCATCGACCCTCAGGGGAGTAAGTACGAGCAGTACTTC.